The clone carrying this TCR beta chain appeared a few times. Its cognate antigen is unknown. The record originates from a study of T-cell reconstitution after alpha-beta-depleted transplantation in children. Whole-study results and caveats: The authors attributed T-cell counts and diversity one year after transplant mostly to newly produced T cells.

The TCRbeta library was prepared with unique molecular identifiers. TCRdb reanalysed the PCR reads using MiXCR and keeps one entry per CDR3 protein. The table lists some 600,000 distinct CDR3 sequences, over 10% of them singletons. In germline, CDR1 is SGHTA, CDR2 FQGNSA. V dropped 5 bases and J dropped 0 bases, with 10 bases sitting between them. CDR3 length: 14 residues. This receptor was taken from a male patient younger than 18 who had a stem cell transplant for acute myeloid leukemia, so the T cells may come from the graft donor. The gene calls are TRBV7-2 and TRBJ2-5; TRBD1 or TRBD2 may be the D gene (5 bases each). The sequencing here drew on PBMCs, mostly from graft donor cells, taken 360 days after TCRalphabeta/CD19-depleted stem cell transplant. The CDR3 bases are TGTGCCAGCAGCCTGGGACCGGACCAAGAGACCCAGTACTTC. Its translation: CASSLGPDQETQYF.